This TCR beta chain originates from a study of T cells in Graves' hyperthyroidism and ophthalmopathy. Using RNA transcripts as the source, TCR beta CDR3 regions were amplified. HTBI primers were employed in a first-round RT-PCR of the TCR CDR3. A single record per CDR3 protein comes from TCRdb applying MiXCR to the multiplex PCR reads. This sample yields about 400,000 distinct CDR3 sequences, of which 11% to 15% are seen a single time; 28% belongs to the top ten. The CDR3 extends over 15 amino acids. The germline gives CDR1 LNHDA, CDR2 SQIVND (reference sequence). Trimming took 4 bases from V and 1 from J, leaving 11 bases between them.

The specimen sequenced was blood. The chain uses TRBV19 and TRBJ2-1; D is tentatively TRBD1 or TRBD2 (6 bases each). This TCR derives from a man aged 45-60 years with Graves' ophthalmopathy. CDR3 amino acids: CASSKGGASYNEQFF. CDR3 nucleotide sequence: TGTGCCAGTAGTAAGGGGGGCGCGTCCTACAATGAGCAGTTCTTC. The whole variable domain, remainder taken from reference TRBV19 and TRBJ2-1, is DGGITQSPKYLFRKEGQNVTLSCEQNLNHDAMYWYRQDPGQGLRLIYYSQIVNDFQKGDIAEGYSVSREKKESFPLTVTSAQKNPTAFYLCASSKGGASYNEQFFGPGTRLTVL.